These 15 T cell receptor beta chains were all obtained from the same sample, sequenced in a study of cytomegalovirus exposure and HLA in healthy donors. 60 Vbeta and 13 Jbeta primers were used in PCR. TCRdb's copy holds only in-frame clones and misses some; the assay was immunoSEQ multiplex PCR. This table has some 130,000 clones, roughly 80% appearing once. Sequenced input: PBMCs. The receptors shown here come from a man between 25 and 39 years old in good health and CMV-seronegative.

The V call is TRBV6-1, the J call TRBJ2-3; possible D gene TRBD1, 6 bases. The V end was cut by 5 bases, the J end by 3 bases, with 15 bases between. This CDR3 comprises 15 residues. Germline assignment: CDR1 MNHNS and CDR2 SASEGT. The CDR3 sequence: CASSRTYRDTDTQYF. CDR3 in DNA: TGTGCCAGCAGTCGAACGTACAGGGATACAGATACGCAGTATTTT.

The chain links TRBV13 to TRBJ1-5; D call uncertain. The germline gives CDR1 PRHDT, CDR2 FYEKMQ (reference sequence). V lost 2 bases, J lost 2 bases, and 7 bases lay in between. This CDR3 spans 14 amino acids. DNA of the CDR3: TGTGCCAGCAGCTTATCCCGGGGCAATCAGCCCCAGCATTTT. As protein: CASSLSRGNQPQHF.

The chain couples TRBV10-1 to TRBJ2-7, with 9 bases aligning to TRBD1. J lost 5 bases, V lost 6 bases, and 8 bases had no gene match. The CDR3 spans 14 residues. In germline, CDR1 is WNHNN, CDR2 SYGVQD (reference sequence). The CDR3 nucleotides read TGCGCCAGCAGCCGGGGACAGGGAGAAAACGAGCAGTACTTC. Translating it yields CASSRGQGENEQYF.

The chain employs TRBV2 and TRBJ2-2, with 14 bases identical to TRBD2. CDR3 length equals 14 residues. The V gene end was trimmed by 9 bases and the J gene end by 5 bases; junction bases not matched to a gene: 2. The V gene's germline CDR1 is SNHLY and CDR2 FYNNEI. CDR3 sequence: CARGTSGSTGELFF. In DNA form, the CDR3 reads TGTGCCAGGGGGACTAGCGGGAGTACCGGGGAGCTGTTTTTT.

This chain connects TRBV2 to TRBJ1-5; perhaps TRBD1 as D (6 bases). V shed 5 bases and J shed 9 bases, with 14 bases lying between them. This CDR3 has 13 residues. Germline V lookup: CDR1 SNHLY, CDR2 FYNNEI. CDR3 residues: CASSYRERRPQHF. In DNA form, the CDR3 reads TGTGCCAGCAGTTACAGGGAGCGGAGGCCCCAGCATTTT.

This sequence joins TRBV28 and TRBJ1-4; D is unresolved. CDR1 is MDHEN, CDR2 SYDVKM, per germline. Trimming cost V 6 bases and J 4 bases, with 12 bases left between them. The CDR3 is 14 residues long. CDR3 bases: TGTGCCAGCAGCTCCCTCGGGGATAATGAAAAACTGTTTTTT. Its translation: CASSSLGDNEKLFF.

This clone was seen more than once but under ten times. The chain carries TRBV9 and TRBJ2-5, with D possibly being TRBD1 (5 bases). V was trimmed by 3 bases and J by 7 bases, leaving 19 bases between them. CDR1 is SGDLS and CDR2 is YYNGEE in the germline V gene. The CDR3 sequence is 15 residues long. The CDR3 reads CASSEEGALWGTQYF. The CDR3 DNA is TGTGCCAGCAGCGAAGAAGGGGCCCTATGGGGGACCCAGTACTTC.

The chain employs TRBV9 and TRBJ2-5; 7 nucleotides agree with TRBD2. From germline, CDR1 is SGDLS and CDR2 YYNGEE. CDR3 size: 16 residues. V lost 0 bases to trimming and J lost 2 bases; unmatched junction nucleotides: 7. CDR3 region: CASSVGGGRGQETQYF. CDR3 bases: TGTGCCAGCAGCGTAGGTGGGGGGAGGGGACAAGAGACCCAGTACTTC.

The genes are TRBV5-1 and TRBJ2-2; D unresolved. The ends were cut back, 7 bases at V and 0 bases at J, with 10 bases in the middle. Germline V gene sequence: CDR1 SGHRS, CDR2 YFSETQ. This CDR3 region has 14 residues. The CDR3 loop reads CASEQDTNTGELFF. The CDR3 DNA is TGCGCCAGCGAGCAAGACACGAACACCGGGGAGCTGTTTTTT.

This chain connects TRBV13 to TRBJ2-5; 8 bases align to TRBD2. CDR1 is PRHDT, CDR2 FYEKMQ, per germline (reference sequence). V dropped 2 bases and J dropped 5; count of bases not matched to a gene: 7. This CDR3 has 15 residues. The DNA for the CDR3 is TGTGCCAGCAGCTTACAGGGGCAGCGGGGGGAGACCCAGTACTTC. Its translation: CASSLQGQRGETQYF.

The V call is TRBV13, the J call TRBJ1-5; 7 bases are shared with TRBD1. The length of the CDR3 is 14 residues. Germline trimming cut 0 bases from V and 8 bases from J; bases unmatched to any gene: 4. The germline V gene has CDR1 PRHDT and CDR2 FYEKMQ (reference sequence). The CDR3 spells CASSLGQGVEPQHF. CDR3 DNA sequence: TGTGCCAGCAGCTTAGGTCAGGGGGTAGAGCCCCAGCATTTT.

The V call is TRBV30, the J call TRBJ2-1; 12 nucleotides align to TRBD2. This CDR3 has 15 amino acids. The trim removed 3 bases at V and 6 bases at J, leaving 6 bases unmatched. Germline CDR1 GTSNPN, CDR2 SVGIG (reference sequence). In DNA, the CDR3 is TGTGCCTGGAGGGACTCTAGCGGGAGGGCCAATGAGCAGTTCTTC. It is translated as CAWRDSSGRANEQFF.

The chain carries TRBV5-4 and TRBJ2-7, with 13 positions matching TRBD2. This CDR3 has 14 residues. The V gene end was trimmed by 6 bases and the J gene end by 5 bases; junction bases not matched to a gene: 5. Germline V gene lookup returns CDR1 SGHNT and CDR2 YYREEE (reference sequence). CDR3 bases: TGTGCCAGCAAGGTACTAGCGGGAGGGAACGAGCAGTACTTC. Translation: CASKVLAGGNEQYF.

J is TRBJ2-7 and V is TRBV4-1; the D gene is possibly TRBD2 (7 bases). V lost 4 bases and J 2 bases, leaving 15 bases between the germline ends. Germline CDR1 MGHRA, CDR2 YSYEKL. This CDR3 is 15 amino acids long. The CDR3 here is CASSLGGGGPYEQYF. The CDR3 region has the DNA TGCGCCAGCAGCCTGGGAGGGGGGGGACCCTACGAGCAGTACTTC.

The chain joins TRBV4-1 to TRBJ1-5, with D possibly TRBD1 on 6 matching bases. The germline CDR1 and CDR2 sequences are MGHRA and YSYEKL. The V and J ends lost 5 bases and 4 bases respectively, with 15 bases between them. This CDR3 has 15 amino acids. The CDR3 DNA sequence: TGCGCCAGCAGCGTCAGCGGGGGCGCAAATCAGCCCCAGCATTTT. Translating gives CASSVSGGANQPQHF.